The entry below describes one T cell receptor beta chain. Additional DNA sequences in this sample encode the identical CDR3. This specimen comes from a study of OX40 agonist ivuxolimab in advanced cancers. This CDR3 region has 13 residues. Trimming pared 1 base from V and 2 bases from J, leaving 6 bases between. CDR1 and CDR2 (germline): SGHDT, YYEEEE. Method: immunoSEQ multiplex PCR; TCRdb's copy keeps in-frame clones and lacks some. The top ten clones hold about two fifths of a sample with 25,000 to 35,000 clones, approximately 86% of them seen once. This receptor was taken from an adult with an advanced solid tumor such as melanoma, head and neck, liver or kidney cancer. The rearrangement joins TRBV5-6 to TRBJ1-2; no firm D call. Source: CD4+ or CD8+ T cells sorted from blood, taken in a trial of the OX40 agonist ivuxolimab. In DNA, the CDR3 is TGTGCCAGCAGCTTGTCGGGCAACTATGGCTACACCTTC. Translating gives CASSLSGNYGYTF.